This T cell receptor (beta chain) emerged from a study of glioma-infiltrating T cells after dendritic cell vaccination. Data came from immunoSEQ multiplex PCR; TCRdb stores just in-frame clones and leaves some out. The sample yields roughly 41,000 clones, approximately 84% seen once. The sequencing used blood, collected before dendritic cell vaccination. This receptor was taken from a human donor with glioblastoma.

The CDR3 protein is CASSQEGYPGGNGYTF. As DNA, the CDR3 is TGTGCCAGCAGCCAAGAAGGTTATCCAGGGGGGAATGGCTACACCTTC. This chain joins TRBV14 and TRBJ1-2, with 7 bases fitting TRBD1. The ends lost 0 bases at V and 6 bases at J; junction bases unmatched: 10. The CDR3 totals 16 residues. The germline V gene encodes CDR1 SGHDN and CDR2 FVKESK.